This TCR beta chain was captured by sequencing in a study of human T cells and chemical hapten exposure. About the research overall: Each patient's scalp received weekly diphenylcyclopropenone throughout the approximately 25-week study.

The time point: patch test 2, 6 weeks after DPC sensitization. Treatment in this sample: therapeutic diphenylcyclopropenone sensitization with weekly scalp DPC. MiXCR, run by TCRdb on the RACE reads, gives a single entry per CDR3 protein. Seen here are a few hundred thousand distinct CDR3 sequences, about 6.9% observed once, and the top ten hold around 6%. V was clipped by 7 bases and J by 2 bases, with 13 bases between them. The CDR3 spans 13 residues. In germline, CDR1 is DFQATT, CDR2 SNEGSKA (reference sequence). The chain carries TRBV20-1 and TRBJ2-3, with D perhaps given as TRBD1 or TRBD2 (5 bases each). The source of this sequence is a woman aged 18-29 years with alopecia areata. Some clones in this sample may be carry-over from other donors' samples. This material consisted of whole blood, taken in connection with sensitization to the hapten diphenylcyclopropenone (DPC). CDR3 region: CSVVRDPTDTQYF. In DNA, the CDR3 is TGCAGTGTTGTCCGGGACCCCACAGATACGCAGTATTTT.